This is a list of T cell receptor beta chains from one sample in a study of human T cells and chemical hapten exposure. Each CDR3 protein is one row after TCRdb ran MiXCR on the RACE reads. The repertoire consists of 55,000 to 75,000 distinct CDR3 sequences, with 12% occurring once and the leading ten covering roughly 2.4%. The source was whole blood, collected in connection with sensitization to the hapten diphenylcyclopropenone (DPC). The receptor set was obtained from a man aged 25-45 years with alopecia areata. Some clones in this sample may be carry-over from other donors' samples. Both conserved end residues are part of each CDR3. Each record gives: J gene, V gene, CDR3 protein.

TRBJ2-3 TRBV6-1 CASRMTSASTDTQYF
TRBJ2-7 TRBV5-1 CASSLGQAITYEQYF
TRBJ1-4 TRBV7-8 CASSIPQGFKEKLFF
TRBJ1-1 TRBV10-3 CAISESGGAWNTEAFF
TRBJ2-1 TRBV12-3/TRBV12-4 CASSLSLDLPRYDEQFF
TRBJ1-2 TRBV19 CASSIPLRDLGGYGYTF
TRBJ1-1 TRBV9 CASSPNARLGNTEAFF
TRBJ2-3 TRBV6-4 CASRATSGGTDTQYF
TRBJ1-2 TRBV12-3/TRBV12-4 CASSLVRTTNYGYTF
TRBJ1-4 TRBV7-9 CASSLTGGDEKLFF
TRBJ1-5 TRBV6-5 CASRLNQPQHF
TRBJ2-1 TRBV7-6 CASSGRRGSGHNEQFF
TRBJ1-6 TRBV20-1 CSATPAAGVGSPLHF
TRBJ2-3 TRBV6-5 CASSTGQGTDTQYF
TRBJ2-2 TRBV12-3/TRBV12-4 CASSRRGTGELFF
TRBJ1-5 TRBV7-9 CASSSRYSNQPQHF
TRBJ2-3 TRBV11-2 CASSPVAGGRTDTQYF
TRBJ1-2 TRBV20-1 CSASGVDRGSYGYTF
TRBJ1-1 TRBV20-1 CSASPGAYTEAFF
TRBJ1-2 TRBV9 CASSVDGTAYGYTF
TRBJ2-5 TRBV6-5 CASSYGGGETQYF
TRBJ1-1 TRBV7-3 CASSIIGQGASEAFF
TRBJ1-5 TRBV7-2 CASSLGAGGDQPQHF
TRBJ1-2 TRBV11-2 CASSLGSGAYGYTF
TRBJ2-7 TRBV28 CASSFPGRLYEQYF
TRBJ1-1 TRBV9 CASSVSPAENTEAFF
TRBJ2-1 TRBV6-2/TRBV6-3 CASSYLGSGQFF
TRBJ1-2 TRBV29-1 CSGTTGYGYTF
TRBJ2-4 TRBV5-6 CASSPRQDLNSNIQYF
TRBJ2-1 TRBV4-2 CASSPGLAGPAGYEQFF
TRBJ2-2 TRBV5-1 CASSSRTGSGELFF
TRBJ1-2 TRBV28 CASSPPANYGYTF
TRBJ2-7 TRBV20-1 CSANLGFYEQYF
TRBJ2-7 TRBV27 CASMNSSYEQYF
TRBJ2-3 TRBV7-9 CASSSERGGPLNTQYF
TRBJ2-7 TRBV18 CASSPGLAGDREQYF
TRBJ2-1 TRBV13 CASSFFSPGEQFF
TRBJ2-5 TRBV29-1 CSVEWRRRFQETQYF
TRBJ2-7 TRBV7-2 CASSSTGTSNEQYF
TRBJ2-7 TRBV29-1 CSVVGGQVSYEQYF
TRBJ1-5 TRBV27 CASSFLGEIWSNQPQHF